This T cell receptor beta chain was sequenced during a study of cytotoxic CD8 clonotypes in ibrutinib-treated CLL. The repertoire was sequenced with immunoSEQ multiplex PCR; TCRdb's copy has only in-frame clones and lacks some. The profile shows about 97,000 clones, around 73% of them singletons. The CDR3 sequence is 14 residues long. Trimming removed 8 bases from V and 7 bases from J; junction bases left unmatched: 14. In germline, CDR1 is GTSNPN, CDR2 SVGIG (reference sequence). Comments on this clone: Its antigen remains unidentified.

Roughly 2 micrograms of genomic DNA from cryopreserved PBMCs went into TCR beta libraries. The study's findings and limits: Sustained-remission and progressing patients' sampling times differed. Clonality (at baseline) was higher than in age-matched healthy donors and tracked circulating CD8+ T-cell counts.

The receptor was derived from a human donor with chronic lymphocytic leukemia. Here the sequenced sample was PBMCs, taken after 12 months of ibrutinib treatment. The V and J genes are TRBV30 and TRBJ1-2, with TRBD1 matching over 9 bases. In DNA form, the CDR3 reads TGTGCCCTAGGTGAGGGACAGGGTCTTGGTGGCTACACCTTC. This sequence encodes CALGEGQGLGGYTF.